The T cell receptor (beta chain) under discussion was sequenced for a study of blood T cell repertoires in COVID-19. Looking at the study overall: COVID-19 samples from acute and convalescent phases originated in the United States, Italy and Spain. PBMCs, B-cell-depleted T cells, or T cells were the source of the cDNA or gDNA that made up the material.

While infection was still active, Seattle patients were enrolled and then followed longitudinally. Germline values: CDR1 MDHEN, CDR2 SYDVKM. The length of the CDR3 is 16 residues. Trimming cost V 3 bases and J 2 bases, with 14 bases left between them. This clone occurred a few times. Per the original methods: How many nucleated cells were present was estimated from reference gene primer amplification. Sequencing was performed with immunoSEQ multiplex PCR; in TCRdb, only in-frame clones are kept and a portion is missing. From that table come the V and J calls and clone size; the DNA was used to work out D and trimming. Of about 170,000 clones in the sample, approximately 80% were seen once.

The gene calls are TRBV28 and TRBJ1-5; D remains ambiguous. The receptor was derived from an older woman with COVID-19, enrolled during active disease. The specimen was peripheral blood. The DNA of the CDR3 is TGTGCCAGCAGTTTTAAGCCGGGGATAGGCAATCAGCCCCAGCATTTT. It codes for CASSFKPGIGNQPQHF.